The clone carrying this T cell receptor beta chain was seen ten or more times. Its antigen is still unknown. This record belongs to a study of neurological immune-mediated disorders. At the level of the study: In a group of approximately 35 multiple sclerosis patients, approximately 30 had the relapsing-remitting type and 3 had the secondary progressive type.

Each sequencing run yielded over 170 million TCR-beta sequences from 15-18 subjects. TCRdb fed the 5' RACE reads into MiXCR, producing one record per CDR3 protein. The sample consists of tens of thousands of distinct CDR3 sequences, 3% to 5% of them appearing once. This CDR3 is 14 amino acids long. Between the trimmed V and J ends, which lost 4 bases and 2 bases, there was a span of 13 bases. Per the germline V gene, CDR1 is SGHRS and CDR2 is YFSETQ. Study-level results: Phylogenetic grouping put 18 of 34 multiple sclerosis patients' repertoires into one related-CDR3 cluster, a possible signature.

The origin of this receptor is a man aged 25-45 years with multiple sclerosis. Sequencing was done on a sample of PBMCs. The chain uses TRBV5-1 and TRBJ2-7, with TRBD1 as a possible D gene (6 bases). DNA for the CDR3: TGCGCCAGCAGCCAACGGGACACCACCTACGAGCAGTACTTC. Protein product: CASSQRDTTYEQYF.